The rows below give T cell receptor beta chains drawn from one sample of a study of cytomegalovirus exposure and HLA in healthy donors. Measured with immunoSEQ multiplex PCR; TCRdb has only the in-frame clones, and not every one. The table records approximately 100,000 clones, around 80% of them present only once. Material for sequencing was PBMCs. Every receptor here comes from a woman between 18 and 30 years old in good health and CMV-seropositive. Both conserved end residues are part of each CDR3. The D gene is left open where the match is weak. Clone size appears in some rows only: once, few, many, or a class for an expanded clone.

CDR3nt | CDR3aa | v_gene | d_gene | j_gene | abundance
TGCGCCAGCACCCAAGACCGAAGCGGATTGACGCAGTATTTT | CASTQDRSGLTQYF | TRBV5-1 | . | TRBJ2-3 | once
TGTGCCATCAGTGGTCTGGGGACTAGCGGGTCCAATGAGCAGTTCTTC | CAISGLGTSGSNEQFF | TRBV10-3 | TRBD2 | TRBJ2-1 | .
TGTGCCCCTCCCCCTTCCGGCTCTGGGGCCAACGTCCTGACTTTC | CAPPPSGSGANVLTF | TRBV5-3 | . | TRBJ2-6 | .
TGTGCCAGCAGTCCTCGACAGCTAGCCAAAAACATTCAGTACTTC | CASSPRQLAKNIQYF | TRBV6-5 | . | TRBJ2-4 | .
TGTGCCAGCAGCGAGACTAGCGGGAGTAGGGAGACCCAGTACTTC | CASSETSGSRETQYF | TRBV7-2 | TRBD2 | TRBJ2-5 | .
TGTGCCAGCAGTCCCACAGGGTTAAATCAGCCCCAGCATTTT | CASSPTGLNQPQHF | TRBV27 | . | TRBJ1-5 | .
TGTGCCAGCAGTTTAAGCAGGGCCCACGAGCAGTACTTC | CASSLSRAHEQYF | TRBV27 | . | TRBJ2-7 | .
TGTGCCAGTAGTCTGGCGCAGGGCGCCGGGGGTCGGAATGAAAAACTGTTTTTT | CASSLAQGAGGRNEKLFF | TRBV19 | . | TRBJ1-4 | few
TGTGCCAGCAGTGAATGGGGCTTCTCTGGGGCCAACGTCCTGACTTTC | CASSEWGFSGANVLTF | TRBV6-1 | . | TRBJ2-6 | .
TGTGCCTGGAGTCCACAGGGAGGTACTAGCGGGAGGGTCTACGAGCAGTACTTC | CAWSPQGGTSGRVYEQYF | TRBV30 | TRBD2 | TRBJ2-7 | few